Listed here is a single T cell receptor (beta chain). As yet, its antigen is unknown. The primer mix had 60 Vbeta and 13 Jbeta primers. Repertoires were generated with immunoSEQ multiplex PCR, while TCRdb's copy carries only in-frame clones and drops some. The sample includes tens of thousands of clones. This entry comes from a study of cytomegalovirus exposure and HLA in healthy donors. The CDR3 contains 14 residues. The germline CDR1 and CDR2 sequences are SQVTM and ANQGSEA. J gave up 5 bases and V 7 bases, and 12 bases lay outside the gene matches. General study points: Among TCR beta chains of equal frequency, HLA-associated ones were more clonally expanded in a later analysis. Earlier analysis yielded a pattern in which most TCR beta V segments were productive about 87% or about 30% of the time. It was reported in a later analysis that an Asian-associated ancestry cluster showed fewer N-insertions than the approximately 700-donor mean.

The clonotype was recovered from a girl aged 5-17 years in good health and CMV-seropositive. Sample: PBMCs. The chain combines TRBV29-1 with TRBJ2-5, with TRBD2 matching 8 bases. The CDR3 DNA reads TGCAGCGCGAGGGCGGGGGGCCAAGGGGAGACCCAGTACTTC. This gives the protein CSARAGGQGETQYF.